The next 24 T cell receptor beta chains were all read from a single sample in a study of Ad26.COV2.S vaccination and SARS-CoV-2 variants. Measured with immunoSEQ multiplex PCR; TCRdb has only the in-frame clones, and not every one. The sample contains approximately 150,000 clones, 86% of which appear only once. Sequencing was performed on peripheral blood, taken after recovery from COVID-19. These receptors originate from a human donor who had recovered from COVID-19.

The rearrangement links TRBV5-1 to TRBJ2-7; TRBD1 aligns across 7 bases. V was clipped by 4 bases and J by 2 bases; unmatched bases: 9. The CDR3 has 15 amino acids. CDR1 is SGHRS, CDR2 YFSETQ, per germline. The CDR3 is CASSPGTGDTYEQYF. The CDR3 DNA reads TGCGCCAGCAGCCCCGGTACAGGGGATACCTACGAGCAGTACTTC.

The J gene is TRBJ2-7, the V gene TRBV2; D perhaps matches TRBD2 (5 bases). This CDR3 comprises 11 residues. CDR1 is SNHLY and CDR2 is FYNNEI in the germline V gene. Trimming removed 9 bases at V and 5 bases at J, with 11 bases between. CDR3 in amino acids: CASGGGHEQYF. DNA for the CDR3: TGTGCCAGTGGCGGCGGGCACGAGCAGTACTTC.

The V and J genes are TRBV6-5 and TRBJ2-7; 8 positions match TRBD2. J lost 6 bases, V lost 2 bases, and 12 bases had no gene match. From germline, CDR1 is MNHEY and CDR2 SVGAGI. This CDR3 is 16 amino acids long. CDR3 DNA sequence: TGTGCCAGCAGTTACGCGGGACTAGGAGGAAAGGCCGAGCAGTACTTC. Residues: CASSYAGLGGKAEQYF.

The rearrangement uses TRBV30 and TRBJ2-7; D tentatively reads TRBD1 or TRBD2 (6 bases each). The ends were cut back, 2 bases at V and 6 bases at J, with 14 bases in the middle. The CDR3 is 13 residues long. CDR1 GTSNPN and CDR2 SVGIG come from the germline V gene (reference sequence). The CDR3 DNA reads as TGTGCCTGGAGTCAAACACAGGGAGGCGAGCAGTACTTC. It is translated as CAWSQTQGGEQYF.

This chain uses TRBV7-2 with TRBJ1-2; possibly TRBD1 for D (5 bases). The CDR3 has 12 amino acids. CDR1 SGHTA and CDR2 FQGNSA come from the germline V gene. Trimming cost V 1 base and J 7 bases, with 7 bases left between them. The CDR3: CASSLGGGGYTF. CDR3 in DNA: TGTGCCAGCAGCTTAGGCGGGGGTGGCTACACCTTC.

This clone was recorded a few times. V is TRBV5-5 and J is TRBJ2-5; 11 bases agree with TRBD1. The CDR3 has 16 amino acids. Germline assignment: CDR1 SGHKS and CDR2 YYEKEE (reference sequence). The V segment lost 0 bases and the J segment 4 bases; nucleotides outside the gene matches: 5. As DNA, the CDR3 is TGTGCCAGCAGCTTGGGGACAGGGGGCGCGGTAGAGACCCAGTACTTC. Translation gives CASSLGTGGAVETQYF.

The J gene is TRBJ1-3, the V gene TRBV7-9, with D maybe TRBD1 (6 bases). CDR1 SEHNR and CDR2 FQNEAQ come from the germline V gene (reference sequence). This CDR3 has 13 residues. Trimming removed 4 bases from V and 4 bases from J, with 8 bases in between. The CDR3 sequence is CASSWTEGNTIYF. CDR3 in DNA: TGTGCCAGCAGCTGGACAGAGGGAAACACCATATATTTT.

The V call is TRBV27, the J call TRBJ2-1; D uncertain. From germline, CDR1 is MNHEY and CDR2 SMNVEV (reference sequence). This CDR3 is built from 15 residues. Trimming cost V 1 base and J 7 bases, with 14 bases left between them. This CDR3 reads CASSLWQVKGNEQFF. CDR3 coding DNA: TGTGCCAGCAGTTTATGGCAGGTCAAAGGGAATGAGCAGTTCTTC.

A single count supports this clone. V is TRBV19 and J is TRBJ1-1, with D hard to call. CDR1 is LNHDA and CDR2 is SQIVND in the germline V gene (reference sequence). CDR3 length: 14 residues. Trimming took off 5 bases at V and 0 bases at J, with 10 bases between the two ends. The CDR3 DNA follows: TGTGCCAGTAGTTGGTCGAACATGAACACTGAAGCTTTCTTT. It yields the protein CASSWSNMNTEAFF.

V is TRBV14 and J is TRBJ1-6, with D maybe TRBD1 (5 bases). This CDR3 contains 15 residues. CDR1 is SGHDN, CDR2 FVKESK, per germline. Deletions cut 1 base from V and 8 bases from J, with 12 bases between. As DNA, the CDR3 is TGTGCCAGCAGCCAAGGGGGCAGTAGGTATTCACCCCTCCACTTT. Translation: CASSQGGSRYSPLHF.

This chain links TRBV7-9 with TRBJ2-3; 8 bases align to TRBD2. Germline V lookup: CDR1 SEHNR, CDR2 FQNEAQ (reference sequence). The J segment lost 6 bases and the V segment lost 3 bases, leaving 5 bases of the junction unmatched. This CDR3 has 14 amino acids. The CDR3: CASSLGGGYDTQYF. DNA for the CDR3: TGTGCCAGCAGCTTGGGCGGGGGGTACGATACGCAGTATTTT.

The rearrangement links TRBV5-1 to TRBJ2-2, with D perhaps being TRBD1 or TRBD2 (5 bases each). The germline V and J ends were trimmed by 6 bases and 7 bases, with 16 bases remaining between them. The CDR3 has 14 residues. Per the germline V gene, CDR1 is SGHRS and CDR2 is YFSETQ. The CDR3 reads CASTPRGSVGELFF. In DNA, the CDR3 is TGCGCCAGCACCCCCCGGGGCTCGGTCGGGGAGCTGTTTTTT.

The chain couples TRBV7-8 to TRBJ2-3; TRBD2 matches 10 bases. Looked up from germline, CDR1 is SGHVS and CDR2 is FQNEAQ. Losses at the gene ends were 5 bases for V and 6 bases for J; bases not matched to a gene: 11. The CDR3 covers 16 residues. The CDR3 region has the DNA TGTGCCAGCAGCATTAGCGGGGGGTCGTCGATCGATACGCAGTATTTT. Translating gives CASSISGGSSIDTQYF.

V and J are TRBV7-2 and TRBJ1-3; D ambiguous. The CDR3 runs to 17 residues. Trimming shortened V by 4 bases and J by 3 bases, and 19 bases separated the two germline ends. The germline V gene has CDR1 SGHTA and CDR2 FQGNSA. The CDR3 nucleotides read TGTGCCAGCAGCTGGGCGCTGAGAGGTGTGGGTGGAAACACCATATATTTT. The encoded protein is CASSWALRGVGGNTIYF.

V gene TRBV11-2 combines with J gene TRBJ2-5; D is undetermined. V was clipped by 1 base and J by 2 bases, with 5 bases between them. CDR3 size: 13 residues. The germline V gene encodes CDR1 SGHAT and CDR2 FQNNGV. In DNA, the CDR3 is TGTGCCAGCAGCTTAGTTCGTCAAGAGACCCAGTACTTC. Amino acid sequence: CASSLVRQETQYF. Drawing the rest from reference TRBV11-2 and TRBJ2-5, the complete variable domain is EAGVAQSPRYKIIEKRQSVAFWCNPISGHATLYWYQQILGQGPKLLIQFQNNGVVDDSQLPKDRFSAERLKGVDSTLKIQPAKLEDSAVYLCASSLVRQETQYFGPGTRLLVL.

The CDR3 protein is CASSDRGRDQPQHF. In nucleotides, the CDR3 is TGTGCCAGCAGTGATCGCGGACGAGATCAGCCCCAGCATTTT. The chain has TRBV6-1 and TRBJ1-5; D gene unclear. V was trimmed by 3 bases and J by 5 bases, leaving 11 bases between them. This CDR3 has 14 residues. The germline gives CDR1 MNHNS, CDR2 SASEGT.

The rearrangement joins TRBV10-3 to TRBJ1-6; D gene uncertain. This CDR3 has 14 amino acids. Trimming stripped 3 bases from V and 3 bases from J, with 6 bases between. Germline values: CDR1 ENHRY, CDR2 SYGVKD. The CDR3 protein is CAISDSYYNSPLHF. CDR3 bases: TGTGCCATCAGTGACAGTTACTATAATTCACCCCTCCACTTT.

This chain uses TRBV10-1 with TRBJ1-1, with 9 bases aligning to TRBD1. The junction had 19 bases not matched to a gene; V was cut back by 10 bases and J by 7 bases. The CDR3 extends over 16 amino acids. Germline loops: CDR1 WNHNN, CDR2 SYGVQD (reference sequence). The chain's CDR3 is CATHNWGQGELGEAFF. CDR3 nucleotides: TGCGCCACGCACAATTGGGGACAGGGTGAGTTGGGTGAAGCTTTCTTT.

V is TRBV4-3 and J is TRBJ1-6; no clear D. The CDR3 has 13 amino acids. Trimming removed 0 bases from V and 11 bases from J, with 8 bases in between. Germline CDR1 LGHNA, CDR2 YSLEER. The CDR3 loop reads CASSQDSGTPLHF. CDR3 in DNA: TGCGCCAGCAGCCAAGATAGTGGTACACCCCTCCACTTT.

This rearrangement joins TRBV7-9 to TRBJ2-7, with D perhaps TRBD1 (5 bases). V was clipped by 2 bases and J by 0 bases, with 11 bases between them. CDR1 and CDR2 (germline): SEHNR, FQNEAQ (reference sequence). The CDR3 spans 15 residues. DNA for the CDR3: TGTGCCAGCAGCTTACATATTCAGGGCTCCTACGAGCAGTACTTC. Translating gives CASSLHIQGSYEQYF.

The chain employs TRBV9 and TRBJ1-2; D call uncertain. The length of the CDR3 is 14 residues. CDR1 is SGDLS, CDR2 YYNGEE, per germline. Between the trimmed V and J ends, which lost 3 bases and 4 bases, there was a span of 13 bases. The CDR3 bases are TGTGCCAGCAGCGCGCTGGGTACCGCCTATGGCTACACCTTC. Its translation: CASSALGTAYGYTF.

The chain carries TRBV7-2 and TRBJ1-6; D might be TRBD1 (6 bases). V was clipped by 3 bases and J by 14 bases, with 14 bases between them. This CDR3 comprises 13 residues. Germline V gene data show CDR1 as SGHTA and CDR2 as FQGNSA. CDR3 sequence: CASSFREGVTLHF. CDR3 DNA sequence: TGTGCCAGCAGCTTCAGGGAGGGGGTCACCCTCCACTTT.

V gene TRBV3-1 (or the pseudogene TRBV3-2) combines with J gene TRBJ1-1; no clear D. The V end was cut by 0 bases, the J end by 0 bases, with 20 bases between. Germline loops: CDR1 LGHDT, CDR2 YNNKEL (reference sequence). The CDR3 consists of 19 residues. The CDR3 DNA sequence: TGTGCCAGCAGCCAAGAACTAGGAGGGTCATCCTTCGTGAACACTGAAGCTTTCTTT. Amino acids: CASSQELGGSSFVNTEAFF.

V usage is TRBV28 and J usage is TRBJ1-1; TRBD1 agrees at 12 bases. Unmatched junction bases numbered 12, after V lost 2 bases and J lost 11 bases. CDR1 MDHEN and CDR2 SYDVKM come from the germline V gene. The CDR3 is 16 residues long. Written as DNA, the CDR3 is TGTGCCAGCAGTTTAAGGGGGGGGACAGGGGGCTTGTACGCTTTCTTT. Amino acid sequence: CASSLRGGTGGLYAFF.